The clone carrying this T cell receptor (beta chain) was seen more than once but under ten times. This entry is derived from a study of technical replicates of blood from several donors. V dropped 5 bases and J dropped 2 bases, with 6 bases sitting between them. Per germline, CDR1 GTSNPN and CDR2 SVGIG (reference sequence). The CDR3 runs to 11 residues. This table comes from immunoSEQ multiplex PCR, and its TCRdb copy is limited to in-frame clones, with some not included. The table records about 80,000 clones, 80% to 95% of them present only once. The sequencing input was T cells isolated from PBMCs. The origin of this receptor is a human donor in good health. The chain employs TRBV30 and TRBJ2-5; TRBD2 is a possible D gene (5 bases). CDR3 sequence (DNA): TGTGCCTGGGGACTTCAAGAGACCCAGTACTTC. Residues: CAWGLQETQYF. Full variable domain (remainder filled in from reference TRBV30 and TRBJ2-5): SQTIHQWPATLVQPVGSPLSLECTVEGTSNPNLYWYRQAAGRGLQLLFYSVGIGQISSEVPQNLSASRPQDRQFILSSKKLLLSDSGFYLCAWGLQETQYFGPGTRLLVL.